Only a few counts were recorded for the clone carrying this T cell receptor beta chain. Measured with immunoSEQ multiplex PCR; TCRdb has only the in-frame clones, and not every one. Among around 180,000 clones listed, approximately 80% were seen once. Categorization into cohorts depended on clinical history that participants reported. Germline CDR1 reads MDHEN; CDR2 reads SYDVKM. V lost 2 bases and J 4 bases, leaving 9 bases between the germline ends. The CDR3 extends over 14 amino acids. This specimen belongs to a study of blood T cell repertoires in COVID-19. The rearrangement uses TRBV28 and TRBJ1-5; D remains unclear. Sequencing was carried out using PBMCs or T cells enriched from blood (not recorded which). This sequence originates from a man aged 50 to 60 who had recovered from COVID-19. CDR3 coding DNA: TGTGCCAGCAGTTTAGGCGGGGAGAATCAGCCCCAGCATTTT. This translates into CASSLGGENQPQHF.